This passage covers 2 T cell receptor beta chains from one sample sequenced in a study of T cells in Graves' hyperthyroidism and ophthalmopathy. Researchers amplified the TCR beta CDR3 regions from RNA transcripts. HTBI primers were used for first-round RT-PCR of the TCR CDR3. TCRdb reprocessed the multiplex PCR reads with MiXCR, giving one entry per CDR3 protein. The table lists almost 500,000 distinct CDR3 sequences, 20% to 25% of them singletons. Specimen: blood. The receptors originated from a woman between 65 and 79 years old with Graves' ophthalmopathy.

Only a few counts were recorded for this clonotype. The CDR3 sequence is CSAATPLGEQYF. CDR3 nucleotides: TGCAGCGCGGCCACACCTCTGGGCGAGCAGTACTTC. This sequence joins TRBV29-1 and TRBJ2-7; unclear D gene. The V and J ends lost 7 bases and 6 bases respectively, with 16 bases between them. The CDR3 is 12 amino acids. Per the germline V gene, CDR1 is SQVTM and CDR2 is ANQGSEA.

The chain combines TRBV2 with TRBJ2-7; D perhaps matches TRBD1 (6 bases). The CDR3 contains 15 residues. Germline CDR1 is SNHLY and CDR2 is FYNNEI. V gave up 8 bases and J gave up 1 base, with 18 bases separating them. Here the CDR3 DNA reads TGTGCCAGCTACGGTCCCCAGGGGTTTTCCTACGAGCAGTACTTC. Translated, it gives CASYGPQGFSYEQYF.